These T cell receptor beta chains were read from a single sample in a study of T cells in Graves' hyperthyroidism and ophthalmopathy. TCRdb reprocessed the multiplex PCR reads via MiXCR and lists one record per CDR3 protein. The sample includes a few hundred thousand distinct CDR3 sequences, less than 25% of them seen just once. The sequencing input was blood. The receptors here all came from a man aged 18-30 years with Graves' hyperthyroidism. Each CDR3 is given with its conserved first and last residue. The D gene is left open where the match is weak. Clone size appears in some rows only: once, few, many, or a class for an expanded clone.

>few|TRBD1|TRBJ1-2|TRBV19
CASSPGDRDNYGYTF
TGTGCCAGTAGCCCTGGGGACAGAGATAACTATGGCTACACCTTC
>few|TRBD1|TRBJ1-5|TRBV27
CASSNRGVNQPQHF
TGTGCCAGCTCCAACAGGGGCGTAAATCAGCCCCAGCATTTT
>-|-|TRBJ1-5|TRBV5-1
CASSLDSLQPQHF
TGCGCCAGCAGCCTTGACAGCCTTCAGCCCCAGCATTTT
>many|-|TRBJ2-5|TRBV15
CATNSEAGEETQYF
TGTGCCACCAACAGCGAGGCAGGGGAAGAGACCCAGTACTTC
>many|-|TRBJ1-1|TRBV5-5
CASSSIPTSTEAFF
TGTGCCAGCAGCTCCATACCAACGAGCACTGAAGCTTTCTTT
>few|-|TRBJ2-5|TRBV12-3/TRBV12-4
CASSLGAPLETQYF
TGTGCCAGCAGTTTAGGAGCCCCCCTGGAGACCCAGTACTTC
>many|-|TRBJ2-2|TRBV6-5
CASSYSPSAANTGELFF
TGTGCCAGCAGTTACTCGCCTAGCGCCGCGAACACCGGGGAGCTGTTTTTT
>-|-|TRBJ2-7|TRBV6-5
CASSYGRAGYEQYF
TGTGCCAGCAGTTACGGCAGGGCCGGCTACGAGCAGTACTTC
>-|TRBD1|TRBJ1-1|TRBV5-1
CASSPTTGMNTEAFF
TGCGCCAGCAGCCCGACGACAGGGATGAACACTGAAGCTTTCTTT
>many|-|TRBJ2-7|TRBV15
CATSRDGGYEQYF
TGTGCCACCAGCAGAGATGGGGGATACGAGCAGTACTTC
>-|TRBD2|TRBJ2-7|TRBV18
CASSPSGGMTYNEQYF
TGTGCCAGCTCGCCTAGCGGGGGGATGACTTATAACGAGCAGTACTTC
>many|-|TRBJ1-3|TRBV12-3/TRBV12-4
CASSYGSGNTIYF
TGTGCCAGCAGTTATGGCTCTGGAAACACCATATATTTT
>-|-|TRBJ2-7|TRBV10-3
CAITPRGAGEQYF
TGTGCCATCACCCCCCGGGGGGCTGGAGAGCAGTACTTC
>few|TRBD2|TRBJ2-5|TRBV5-1
CASSLASGALVGETQYF
TGCGCCAGCAGCTTGGCCAGCGGGGCCCTGGTGGGGGAGACCCAGTACTTC
>many|-|TRBJ1-2|TRBV28
CASSSIADGYTF
TGTGCCAGCAGTTCGATCGCCGACGGCTACACCTTC
>few|-|TRBJ2-2|TRBV18
CASSPDIANTGELFF
TGTGCCAGCTCACCTGACATCGCGAACACCGGGGAGCTGTTTTTT
>-|-|TRBJ1-1|TRBV10-3
CAISEVDLNTEAFF
TGTGCCATCAGTGAGGTTGACCTGAACACTGAAGCTTTCTTT
>many|TRBD1|TRBJ1-5|TRBV28
CASSSRDRGMGQPQHF
TGTGCCAGCAGTTCCCGGGACAGGGGAATGGGTCAGCCCCAGCATTTT
>many|-|TRBJ2-2|TRBV2
CASSEERASGELFF
TGTGCCAGCAGTGAAGAAAGGGCGAGCGGGGAGCTGTTTTTT
>many|-|TRBJ1-2|TRBV2
CASSEREVYGYTF
TGTGCCAGCAGTGAAAGGGAGGTCTATGGCTACACCTTC
>few|TRBD1|TRBJ1-2|TRBV11-2
CASSPTGGLPYPSF
TGTGCCAGCAGCCCCACAGGGGGCCTCCCCTACCCCTCCTTC
>-|-|TRBJ1-1|TRBV7-4
CASRGDSSTEAFF
TGTGCCAGCAGGGGAGACAGCAGCACTGAAGCTTTCTTT
>many|-|TRBJ2-7|TRBV6-1
CASSEYPSPAYEQYF
TGTGCCAGCAGTGAATATCCATCTCCGGCCTACGAGCAGTACTTC
>-|-|TRBJ2-5|TRBV7-6
CASSLVPQREETQYF
TGTGCCAGCAGCTTAGTCCCCCAGAGGGAAGAGACCCAGTACTTC
>many|-|TRBJ1-1|TRBV12-3/TRBV12-4
CASSLGVGEAEAFF
TGTGCCAGCAGTTTAGGAGTGGGAGAAGCTGAAGCTTTCTTT
>many|-|TRBJ1-2|TRBV28
CASSRRAPGSNYGYTF
TGTGCCAGCAGTCGCAGAGCCCCGGGGTCTAACTATGGCTACACCTTC
>-|-|TRBJ1-1|TRBV10-3
CAIRDRQFGDTEAFF
TGTGCCATCAGGGACCGACAGTTTGGGGACACTGAAGCTTTCTTT
>many|-|TRBJ1-1|TRBV27
CASSYREDTEAFF
TGTGCCAGCAGTTACAGGGAGGACACTGAAGCTTTCTTT
>many|-|TRBJ1-2|TRBV12-3/TRBV12-4
CASSLAQGLMGYTF
TGTGCCAGCAGTTTAGCACAGGGCTTAATGGGCTACACCTTC
>-|TRBD1|TRBJ2-5|TRBV9
CASSAKDRGLQETQYF
TGTGCCAGCAGCGCCAAGGACAGGGGGCTACAAGAGACCCAGTACTTC
>few|-|TRBJ2-2|TRBV6-1
CASMGDGNTGELFF
TGTGCCAGCATGGGAGACGGGAACACCGGGGAGCTGTTTTTT
>many|-|TRBJ2-4|TRBV12-3/TRBV12-4
CASSLAQVQNIQYF
TGTGCCAGCAGTTTAGCACAGGTTCAAAACATTCAGTACTTC
>few|-|TRBJ1-1|TRBV29-1
CSVGEQLNTVAFF
TGCAGCGTTGGAGAACAACTGAACACTGTAGCTTTCTTT
>-|TRBD1|TRBJ1-2|TRBV30
CAWSAGGTDGYTF
TGTGCCTGGAGTGCGGGGGGGACAGATGGCTACACCTTC
>-|TRBD2|TRBJ2-7|TRBV19
CASSIRLAGVYEQYF
TGTGCCAGTAGTATTCGACTAGCGGGAGTTTACGAGCAGTACTTC
>many|-|TRBJ1-5|TRBV19
CASSVGLAGLGSNQPQHF
TGTGCCAGTAGTGTGGGACTAGCGGGATTGGGGAGCAATCAGCCCCAGCATTTT
>many|-|TRBJ2-2|TRBV6-1
CASQREQGNTGELFF
TGTGCCAGCCAACGAGAACAGGGGAACACCGGGGAGCTGTTTTTT
>many|-|TRBJ2-2|TRBV12-3/TRBV12-4
CASRNRQESTGELFF
TGTGCCAGCAGAAACCGACAGGAATCCACCGGGGAGCTGTTTTTT
>many|-|TRBJ2-7|TRBV11-2
CASSLDAGEAYEQYF
TGTGCCAGCAGCTTAGACGCCGGGGAGGCCTACGAGCAGTACTTC
>many|-|TRBJ1-2|TRBV24-1
CATSDPGNIGYTF
TGTGCCACCAGTGACCCAGGGAACATTGGCTACACCTTC
>-|-|TRBJ1-1|TRBV4-1
CASSEGNEAFF
TGCGCCAGCAGTGAGGGGAATGAAGCTTTCTTT
>many|-|TRBJ2-5|TRBV28
CASSSDTGIETQYF
TGTGCCAGCAGTTCTGATACAGGGATTGAGACCCAGTACTTC
>few|-|TRBJ2-2|TRBV6-1
CASRTGLPGTGELFF
TGTGCCAGCAGAACAGGACTACCAGGCACCGGGGAGCTGTTTTTT
>many|-|TRBJ1-6|TRBV12-3/TRBV12-4
CASSLNVGSPLHF
TGTGCCAGCAGTTTGAACGTGGGATCACCCCTCCACTTT
>-|-|TRBJ1-1|TRBV7-9
CASSLEQAEAFF
TGTGCCAGCAGCTTAGAACAGGCTGAAGCTTTCTTT
>many|TRBD1|TRBJ2-5|TRBV7-9
CASSKTIGTGRFQETQYF
TGTGCCAGCAGCAAGACGATCGGGACAGGGAGGTTCCAAGAGACCCAGTACTTC
>many|-|TRBJ1-1|TRBV30
CAWGSGPNTEAFF
TGTGCCTGGGGCTCGGGGCCGAACACTGAAGCTTTCTTT
>many|-|TRBJ1-2|TRBV6-1
CASSRPTENYGYTF
TGTGCCAGCAGCCGACCGACAGAAAACTATGGCTACACCTTC
>many|-|TRBJ2-2|TRBV12-3/TRBV12-4
CASSQGINTGELFF
TGTGCCAGCAGTCAGGGTATCAACACCGGGGAGCTGTTTTTT
>many|TRBD1|TRBJ1-1|TRBV5-1
CASSFGTAMNTEAFF
TGCGCCAGCAGCTTTGGGACAGCCATGAACACTGAAGCTTTCTTT